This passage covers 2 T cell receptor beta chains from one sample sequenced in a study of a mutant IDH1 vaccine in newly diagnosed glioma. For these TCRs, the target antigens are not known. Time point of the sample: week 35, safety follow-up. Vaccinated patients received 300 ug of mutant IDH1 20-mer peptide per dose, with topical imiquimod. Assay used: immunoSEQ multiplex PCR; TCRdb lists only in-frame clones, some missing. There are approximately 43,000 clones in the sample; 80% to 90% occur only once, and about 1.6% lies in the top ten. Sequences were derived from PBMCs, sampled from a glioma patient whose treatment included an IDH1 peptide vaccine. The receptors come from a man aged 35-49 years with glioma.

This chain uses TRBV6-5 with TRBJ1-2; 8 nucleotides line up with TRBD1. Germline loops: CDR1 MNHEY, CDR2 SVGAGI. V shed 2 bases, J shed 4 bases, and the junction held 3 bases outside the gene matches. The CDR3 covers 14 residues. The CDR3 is CASSYTQGAYGYTF. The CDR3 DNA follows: TGTGCCAGCAGTTACACCCAGGGGGCCTATGGCTACACCTTC.

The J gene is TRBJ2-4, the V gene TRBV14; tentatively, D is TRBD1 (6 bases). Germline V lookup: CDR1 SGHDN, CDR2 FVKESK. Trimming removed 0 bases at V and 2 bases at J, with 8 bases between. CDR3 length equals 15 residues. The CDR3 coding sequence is TGTGCCAGCAGCCAAGATCAGGGGTCCAAAAACATTCAGTACTTC. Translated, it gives CASSQDQGSKNIQYF.